Following are 26 T cell receptor beta chains from one sample sequenced in a study of blood T cell repertoires in COVID-19. Method: immunoSEQ multiplex PCR; TCRdb's copy keeps in-frame clones and lacks some. The table shows tens of thousands of clones, with approximately 81% occurring only once. Sequenced input: peripheral blood. The origin of the receptors is an elderly man with acute or convalescent COVID-19.

The gene calls are TRBV5-1 and TRBJ2-3, with 8 bases aligning to TRBD2. This CDR3 has 14 amino acids. Germline lookup yields CDR1 SGHRS and CDR2 YFSETQ. The trim removed 0 bases at V and 3 bases at J, leaving 0 bases unmatched. The CDR3 DNA reads as TGCGCCAGCAGCTTGGCGGGAGGGACAGATACGCAGTATTTT. This encodes CASSLAGGTDTQYF.

This chain connects TRBV13 to TRBJ2-1, with 11 bases lining up with TRBD2. V was clipped by 1 base and J by 4 bases; unmatched bases: 3. Germline lookup yields CDR1 PRHDT and CDR2 FYEKMQ (reference sequence). The CDR3 has 16 amino acids. The CDR3 loop is CASSLVGLAAYNEQFF. CDR3 nucleotides: TGTGCCAGCAGCTTAGTGGGACTAGCGGCTTACAATGAGCAGTTCTTC. Together with reference TRBV13 and TRBJ2-1, the CDR3 gives the full variable domain: AAGVIQSPRHLIKEKRETATLKCYPIPRHDTVYWYQQGPGQDPQFLISFYEKMQSDKGSIPDRFSAQQFSDYHSELNMSSLELGDSALYFCASSLVGLAAYNEQFFGPGTRLTVL.

The chain carries TRBV10-3 and TRBJ2-3, with 10 bases identical to TRBD2. Germline loops: CDR1 ENHRY, CDR2 SYGVKD. Trimming removed 4 bases from V and 2 bases from J; junction bases left unmatched: 3. This CDR3 comprises 15 residues. The CDR3 region is CAISALAGVTDTQYF. The CDR3 DNA is TGTGCCATCAGTGCCCTAGCGGGAGTCACAGATACGCAGTATTTT.

This clone was recorded once. The J gene is TRBJ2-1, the V gene TRBV5-4; tentatively, D is TRBD1 (6 bases). CDR3 length: 12 residues. Germline values: CDR1 SGHNT, CDR2 YYREEE (reference sequence). V shed 2 bases and J shed 10 bases, with 10 bases lying between them. The CDR3 nucleotides read TGTGCCAGCAGCTTCGCTGGACAGGAGCAGTTCTTC. Translation: CASSFAGQEQFF.

The chain combines TRBV12-5 with TRBJ2-2, with 9 positions matching TRBD1. Unmatched junction bases numbered 10, after V lost 5 bases and J lost 6 bases. From germline, CDR1 is LGHNT and CDR2 FRNRAP. This CDR3 has 16 residues. The CDR3 sequence is CASGPDGGQGPGELFF. The CDR3 DNA is TGTGCTAGTGGTCCCGACGGGGGACAGGGACCCGGGGAGCTGTTTTTT.

This clone was recorded once. The rearrangement uses TRBV12-3 or TRBV12-4 and TRBJ1-2; TRBD1 matches 7 bases. The CDR3 consists of 12 residues. Trimming took 8 bases from V and 8 from J; bases not matched to a gene: 8. DNA for the CDR3: TGTGCCAGCTTGCGAGACAGGGACGGCTACACCTTC. Protein product: CASLRDRDGYTF.

The CDR3 nucleotides are TGCAGTGCCAGTGCGGGAGCGGGGTTCTACAATGAGCAGTTCTTC. Translating it yields CSASAGAGFYNEQFF. The chain links TRBV20-1 to TRBJ2-1; 7 bases map to TRBD2. From germline, CDR1 is DFQATT and CDR2 SNEGSKA (reference sequence). V was clipped by 6 bases and J by 3 bases; unmatched bases: 11. This CDR3 is 15 amino acids long.

The J gene is TRBJ2-4, the V gene TRBV10-3; TRBD1 aligns across 8 bases. Germline V gene sequence: CDR1 ENHRY, CDR2 SYGVKD. V lost 3 bases and J lost 1; bases outside the gene matches: 5. The CDR3 covers 16 residues. The CDR3 nucleotides are TGTGCCATCAGTGATTCGGACAGGGCCGCCAAAAACATTCAGTACTTC. The encoded protein is CAISDSDRAAKNIQYF.

The chain couples TRBV14 to TRBJ2-7; D is unclear. Deletions cut 6 bases from V and 7 bases from J, with 13 bases between. Germline CDR1 SGHDN, CDR2 FVKESK. The CDR3 is made up of 12 amino acids. As DNA, the CDR3 is TGTGCCAGCAGTGCCCTAGGCTTGGAGCAGTACTTC. Its protein is CASSALGLEQYF.

The sample holds a few counts of this clone. The V gene is TRBV6-5, the J gene TRBJ1-1; maybe TRBD1 (5 bases). The CDR3 length is 15 residues. Trimming pared 9 bases from V and 6 bases from J, leaving 23 bases between. CDR1 is MNHEY, CDR2 SVGAGI, per germline. The CDR3, as DNA: TGTGCCAGTTGCCGGTCTCCTCAGGGCAGCGCTGAAGCTTTCTTT. Its translation: CASCRSPQGSAEAFF.

The chain is built from TRBV5-1 and TRBJ2-1; 12 bases agree with TRBD2. V lost 2 bases and J lost 13; bases outside the gene matches: 7. This CDR3 is 14 amino acids long. Germline assignment: CDR1 SGHRS and CDR2 YFSETQ. This CDR3 reads CASSFPSGRVEQFF. The CDR3 DNA reads TGCGCCAGCAGCTTTCCTAGCGGGAGGGTAGAACAGTTCTTC.

This chain uses TRBV19 with TRBJ1-4; D is undetermined. Germline loops: CDR1 LNHDA, CDR2 SQIVND (reference sequence). The CDR3 sequence is 14 residues long. The V end was cut by 7 bases, the J end by 4 bases, with 13 bases between. The CDR3 DNA reads as TGTGCCAGTACTCGAACGGGAGTTAATGAAAAACTGTTTTTT. Translation: CASTRTGVNEKLFF.

The chain employs TRBV3-1 (or the pseudogene TRBV3-2) and TRBJ2-5; D perhaps matches TRBD2 (5 bases). This CDR3 is built from 14 residues. V lost 4 bases and J 0 bases, leaving 9 bases between the germline ends. Germline V lookup: CDR1 LGHDT, CDR2 YNNKEL (reference sequence). CDR3 loop: CASSPGIYQETQYF. The DNA of the CDR3 is TGTGCCAGCAGCCCGGGGATTTACCAAGAGACCCAGTACTTC.

The chain links TRBV7-2 to TRBJ2-5; possible D gene TRBD1, 6 bases. Germline values: CDR1 SGHTA, CDR2 FQGNSA. V was pared by 1 base and J by 1 base, with 7 bases between. The CDR3 extends over 14 amino acids. The CDR3, as DNA: TGTGCCAGCAGCTTAGGACAGGTCCAAGAGACCCAGTACTTC. This gives the protein CASSLGQVQETQYF.

CDR3 region: CASRWTGRDTEAFF. The CDR3 bases are TGCGCCAGCCGCTGGACCGGGCGGGACACTGAAGCTTTCTTT. This rearrangement joins TRBV5-1 to TRBJ1-1; D gene uncertain. Per germline, CDR1 SGHRS and CDR2 YFSETQ. This CDR3 has 14 amino acids. Trimming took off 7 bases at V and 3 bases at J, with 16 bases between the two ends. Full variable domain (outside the CDR3, taken from reference TRBV5-1 and TRBJ1-1): KAGVTQTPRYLIKTRGQQVTLSCSPISGHRSVSWYQQTPGQGLQFLFEYFSETQRNKGNFPGRFSGRQFSNSRSEMNVSTLELGDSALYLCASRWTGRDTEAFFGQGTRLTVV.

The gene calls are TRBV5-1 and TRBJ1-2, with 7 nucleotides matching TRBD1. Germline CDR1 SGHRS, CDR2 YFSETQ. The CDR3 loop spans 13 amino acids. V shed 4 bases and J 6 bases; nucleotides not matched to a gene: 6. CDR3 loop: CASSETGNDGYTF. CDR3 nucleotide sequence: TGCGCCAGCAGCGAGACAGGGAATGATGGCTACACCTTC.

This chain joins TRBV5-6 and TRBJ2-1, with 12 bases that match TRBD2. This CDR3 spans 17 amino acids. Germline assignment: CDR1 SGHDT and CDR2 YYEEEE. V was pared by 0 bases and J by 9 bases, with 10 bases of the junction left unmatched. CDR3 sequence: CASSLGEIRLAGVEQFF. The DNA for the CDR3 is TGTGCCAGCAGCTTGGGGGAGATTAGACTAGCGGGAGTTGAGCAGTTCTTC.

This chain joins TRBV6-1 and TRBJ1-5; a possible D gene is TRBD1 (5 bases). Trimming shortened V by 4 bases and J by 2 bases, and 9 bases separated the two germline ends. The CDR3 sequence is 14 residues long. Germline CDR1 MNHNS, CDR2 SASEGT. The CDR3 DNA reads as TGTGCCAGCAGTGCCTCGGGGGGCAATCAGCCCCAGCATTTT. This gives the protein CASSASGGNQPQHF.

The chain joins TRBV7-8 to TRBJ1-6; the D is unclear. Trimming removed 5 bases from V and 0 bases from J, with 20 bases in between. The CDR3 sequence is 19 residues long. Germline lookup yields CDR1 SGHVS and CDR2 FQNEAQ. The CDR3 sequence: CASSPRSGRESSYNSPLHF. In DNA, the CDR3 is TGTGCCAGCAGCCCCCGGTCTGGGAGGGAAAGCTCCTATAATTCACCCCTCCACTTT.

The chain links TRBV9 to TRBJ1-5; no definite D call. V shed 4 bases and J shed 0 bases, with 11 bases lying between them. The germline V gene encodes CDR1 SGDLS and CDR2 YYNGEE. This CDR3 has 15 residues. DNA for the CDR3: TGTGCCAGCAGCCCCACATCCAGTAGCAATCAGCCCCAGCATTTT. Its translation is CASSPTSSSNQPQHF.

The chain links TRBV5-1 to TRBJ2-7; 7 bases are a match to TRBD1. The germline V gene encodes CDR1 SGHRS and CDR2 YFSETQ. Trimming at V came to 4 bases and at J to 5 bases, leaving 3 bases not matched to a gene. The CDR3 sequence is 12 residues long. CDR3 loop: CASSEQGNEQYF. The CDR3 bases are TGCGCCAGCAGCGAACAGGGGAACGAGCAGTACTTC.

The chain is built from TRBV5-1 and TRBJ2-5; TRBD2 agrees at 11 bases. Unmatched junction bases numbered 3, after V lost 3 bases and J lost 5 bases. The CDR3 totals 14 residues. CDR1 and CDR2 (germline): SGHRS, YFSETQ. The CDR3 region is CASSSASGRETQYF. The DNA for the CDR3 is TGCGCCAGCAGCTCCGCTAGCGGGAGGGAGACCCAGTACTTC.

The chain uses TRBV5-1 and TRBJ2-5; 10 bases line up with TRBD2. Trimming cost V 2 bases and J 5 bases; bases outside gene matches: 9. This CDR3 has 16 residues. CDR1 is SGHRS, CDR2 YFSETQ, per germline. CDR3 nucleotide sequence: TGCGCCAGCAGCTTAGCGGGAGGGCGTACCGGGGAGACCCAGTACTTC. It yields the protein CASSLAGGRTGETQYF. The variable domain in full, completed from reference TRBV5-1 and TRBJ2-5, reads KAGVTQTPRYLIKTRGQQVTLSCSPISGHRSVSWYQQTPGQGLQFLFEYFSETQRNKGNFPGRFSGRQFSNSRSEMNVSTLELGDSALYLCASSLAGGRTGETQYFGPGTRLLVL.

This chain joins TRBV10-3 and TRBJ2-1; 9 bases agree with TRBD2. Unmatched junction bases numbered 14, after V lost 3 bases and J lost 5 bases. The CDR3 is 18 residues long. Germline V CDR1 and CDR2: ENHRY, SYGVKD. CDR3 coding DNA: TGTGCCATCAGTGACTCGAGCGGGAGGCCAGGTCCTCACAATGAGCAGTTCTTC. This gives the protein CAISDSSGRPGPHNEQFF.

In nucleotides, the CDR3 is TGTGCCACCAGTAAAGCGGGAGTTGTCGGGGAGCTGTTTTTT. It encodes CATSKAGVVGELFF. V gene TRBV24-1 combines with J gene TRBJ2-2; 8 bases align to TRBD2. The V segment lost 6 bases and the J segment 7 bases; nucleotides outside the gene matches: 6. The germline gives CDR1 KGHDR, CDR2 SFDVKD. CDR3 length: 14 residues.

There are a few counts of this clone. V usage is TRBV19 and J usage is TRBJ2-3; 11 nucleotides align to TRBD1. The trim removed 4 bases at V and 5 bases at J, leaving 5 bases unmatched. There are 15 residues in the CDR3. In germline, CDR1 is LNHDA, CDR2 SQIVND (reference sequence). The CDR3 nucleotides are TGTGCCAGTAGTACGGACAGGGGGCGGGGAGATACGCAGTATTTT. Amino acids: CASSTDRGRGDTQYF.